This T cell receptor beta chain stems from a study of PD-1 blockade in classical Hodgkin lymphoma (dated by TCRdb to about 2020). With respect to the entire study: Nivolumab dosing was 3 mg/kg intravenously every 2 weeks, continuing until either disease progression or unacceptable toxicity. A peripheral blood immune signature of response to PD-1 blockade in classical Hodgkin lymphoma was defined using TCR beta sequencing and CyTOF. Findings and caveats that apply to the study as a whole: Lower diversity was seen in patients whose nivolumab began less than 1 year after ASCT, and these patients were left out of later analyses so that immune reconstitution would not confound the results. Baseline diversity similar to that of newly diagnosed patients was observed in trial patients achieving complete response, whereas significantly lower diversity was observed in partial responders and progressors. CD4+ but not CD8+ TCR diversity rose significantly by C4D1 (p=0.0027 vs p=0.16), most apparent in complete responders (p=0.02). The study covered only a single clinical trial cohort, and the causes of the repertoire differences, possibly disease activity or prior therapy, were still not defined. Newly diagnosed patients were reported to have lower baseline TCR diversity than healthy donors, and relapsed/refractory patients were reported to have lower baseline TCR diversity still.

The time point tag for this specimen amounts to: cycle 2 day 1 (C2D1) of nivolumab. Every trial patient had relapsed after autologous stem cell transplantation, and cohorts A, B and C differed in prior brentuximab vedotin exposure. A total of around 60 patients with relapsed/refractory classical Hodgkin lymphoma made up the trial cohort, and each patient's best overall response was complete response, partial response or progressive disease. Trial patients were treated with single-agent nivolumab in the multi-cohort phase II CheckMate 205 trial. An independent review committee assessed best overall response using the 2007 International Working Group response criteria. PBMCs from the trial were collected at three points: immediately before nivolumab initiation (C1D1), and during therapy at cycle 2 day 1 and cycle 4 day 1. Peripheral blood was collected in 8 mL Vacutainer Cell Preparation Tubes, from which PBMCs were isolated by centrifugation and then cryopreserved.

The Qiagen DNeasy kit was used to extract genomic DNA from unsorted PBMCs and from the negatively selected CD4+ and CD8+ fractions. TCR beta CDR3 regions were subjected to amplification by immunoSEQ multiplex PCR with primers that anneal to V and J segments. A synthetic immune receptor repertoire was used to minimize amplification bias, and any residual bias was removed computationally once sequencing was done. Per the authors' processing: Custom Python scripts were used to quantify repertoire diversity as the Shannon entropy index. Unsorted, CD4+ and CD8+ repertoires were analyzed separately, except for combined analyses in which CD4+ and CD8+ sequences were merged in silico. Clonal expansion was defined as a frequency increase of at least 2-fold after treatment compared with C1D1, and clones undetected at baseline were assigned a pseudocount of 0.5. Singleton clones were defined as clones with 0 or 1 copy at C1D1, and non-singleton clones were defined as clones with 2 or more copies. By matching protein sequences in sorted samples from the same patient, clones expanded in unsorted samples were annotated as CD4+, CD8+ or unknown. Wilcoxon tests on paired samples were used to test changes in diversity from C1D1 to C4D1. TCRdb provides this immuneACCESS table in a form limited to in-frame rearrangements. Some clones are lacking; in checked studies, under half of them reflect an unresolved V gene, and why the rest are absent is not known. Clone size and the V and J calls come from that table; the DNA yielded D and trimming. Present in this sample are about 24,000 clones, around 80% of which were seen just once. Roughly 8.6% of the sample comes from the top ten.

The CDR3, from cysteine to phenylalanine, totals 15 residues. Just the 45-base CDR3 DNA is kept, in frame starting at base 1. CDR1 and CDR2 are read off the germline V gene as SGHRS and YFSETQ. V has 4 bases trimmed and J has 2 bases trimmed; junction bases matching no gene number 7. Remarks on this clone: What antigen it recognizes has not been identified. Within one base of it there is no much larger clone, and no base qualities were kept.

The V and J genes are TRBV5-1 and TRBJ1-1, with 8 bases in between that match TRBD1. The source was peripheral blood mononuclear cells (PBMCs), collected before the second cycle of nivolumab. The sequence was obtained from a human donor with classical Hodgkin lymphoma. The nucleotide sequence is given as TGCGCCAGCAGCGGGATCTCAGGGGGCAACACTGAAGCTTTCTTT. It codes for CASSGISGGNTEAFF.